The present T cell receptor (beta chain) was sequenced within a study of technical replicates of blood from a handful of donors. The method was immunoSEQ multiplex PCR; TCRdb's version includes in-frame clones alone and lacks a portion of them. The table has tens of thousands of clones, 92% seen once. With V trimmed by 4 bases and J by 9 bases, 7 bases remained unmatched. There are 13 residues in the CDR3. Germline CDR1 and CDR2: MGHRA and YSYEKL. What was sequenced was T cells isolated from PBMCs. V gene TRBV4-1 combines with J gene TRBJ2-7, with 9 bases identical to TRBD2. The TCR was taken from a human donor in good health. The CDR3 DNA follows: TGCGCCAGCAGCCCACTGGGACTAGCCTCGCAGTACTTC. Its translation: CASSPLGLASQYF.